The sequence of this T cell receptor beta chain was determined in a study of shared clonotypes between healthy human individuals. Using immunoSEQ multiplex PCR, the repertoire was profiled, and TCRdb retains in-frame clones only, with some absent. The repertoire holds fewer than 650,000 clones, around three quarters seen once, with more than 10% in the top ten. In the case of this clone: Its antigen is not known.

The study's findings and limits: Investigators collected only blood, and repertoires in tissues likely differ.

The V gene end was trimmed by 2 bases and the J gene end by 5 bases; junction bases not matched to a gene: 6. CDR1 is MNHNY, CDR2 SVGAGI, per germline (reference sequence). This CDR3 has 15 residues. This sequence originates from a woman aged 35 to 49 in good health. Some clones in this sample may be carry-over from other donors' samples. The sequenced material came from PBMCs. The chain recombines TRBV6-6 with TRBJ2-5, with 9 positions matching TRBD1. This CDR3 is CASSYPTGGHETQYF. The CDR3 DNA follows: TGTGCCAGCAGTTACCCTACAGGGGGCCATGAGACCCAGTACTTC.